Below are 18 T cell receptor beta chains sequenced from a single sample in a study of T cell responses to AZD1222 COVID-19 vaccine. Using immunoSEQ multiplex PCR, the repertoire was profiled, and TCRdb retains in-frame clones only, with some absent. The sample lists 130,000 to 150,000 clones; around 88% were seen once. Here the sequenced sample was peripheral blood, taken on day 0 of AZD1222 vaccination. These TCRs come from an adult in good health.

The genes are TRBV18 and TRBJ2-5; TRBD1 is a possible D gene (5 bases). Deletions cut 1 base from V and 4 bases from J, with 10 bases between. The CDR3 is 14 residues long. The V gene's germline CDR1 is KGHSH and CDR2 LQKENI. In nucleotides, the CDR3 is TGTGCCAGCTCACCACAGTCCAGGGCAGAGACCCAGTACTTC. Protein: CASSPQSRAETQYF.

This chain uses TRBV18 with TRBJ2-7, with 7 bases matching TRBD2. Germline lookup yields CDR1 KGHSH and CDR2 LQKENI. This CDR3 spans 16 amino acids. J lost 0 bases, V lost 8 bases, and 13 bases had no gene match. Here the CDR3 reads CASAWAPTSFSYEQYF. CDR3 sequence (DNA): TGTGCCAGCGCCTGGGCCCCGACTAGCTTCTCCTACGAGCAGTACTTC.

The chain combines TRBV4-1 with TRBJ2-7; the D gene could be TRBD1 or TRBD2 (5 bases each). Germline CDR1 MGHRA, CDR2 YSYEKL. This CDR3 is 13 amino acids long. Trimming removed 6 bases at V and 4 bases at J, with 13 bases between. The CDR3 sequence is CASSDWGGYEQYF. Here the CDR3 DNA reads TGCGCCAGCAGTGACTGGGGCGGGTACGAGCAGTACTTC.

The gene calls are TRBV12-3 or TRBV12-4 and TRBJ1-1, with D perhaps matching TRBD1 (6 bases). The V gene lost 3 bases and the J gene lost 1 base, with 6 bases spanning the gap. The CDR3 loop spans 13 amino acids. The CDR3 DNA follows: TGTGCCAGCAGTTTGACAGGGAACACTGAAGCTTTCTTT. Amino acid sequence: CASSLTGNTEAFF.

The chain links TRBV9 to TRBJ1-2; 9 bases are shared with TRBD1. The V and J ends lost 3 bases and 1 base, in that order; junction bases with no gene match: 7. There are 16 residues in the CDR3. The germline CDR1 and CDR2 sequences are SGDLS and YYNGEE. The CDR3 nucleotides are TGTGCCAGCAGCGCCACCGGGACAGGGATTAACTATGGCTACACCTTC. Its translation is CASSATGTGINYGYTF.

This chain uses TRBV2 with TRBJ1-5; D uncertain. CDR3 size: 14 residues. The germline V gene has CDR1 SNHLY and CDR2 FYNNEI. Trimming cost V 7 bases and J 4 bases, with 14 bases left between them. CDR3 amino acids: CASKGGQRNQPQHF. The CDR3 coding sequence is TGTGCCAGCAAGGGTGGGCAGCGGAATCAGCCCCAGCATTTT.

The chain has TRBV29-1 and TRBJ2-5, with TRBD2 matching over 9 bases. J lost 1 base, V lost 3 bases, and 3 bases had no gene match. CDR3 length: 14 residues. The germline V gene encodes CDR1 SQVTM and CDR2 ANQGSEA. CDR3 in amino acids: CSVERGGTQETQYF. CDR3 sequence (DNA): TGCAGCGTTGAGCGGGGGGGCACCCAAGAGACCCAGTACTTC.

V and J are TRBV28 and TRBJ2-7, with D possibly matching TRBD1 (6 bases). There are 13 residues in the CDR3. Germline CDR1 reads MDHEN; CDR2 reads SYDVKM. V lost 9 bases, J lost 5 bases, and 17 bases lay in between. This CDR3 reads CASTGVRGHEQYF. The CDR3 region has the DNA TGTGCCAGTACCGGGGTCAGGGGTCACGAGCAGTACTTC.

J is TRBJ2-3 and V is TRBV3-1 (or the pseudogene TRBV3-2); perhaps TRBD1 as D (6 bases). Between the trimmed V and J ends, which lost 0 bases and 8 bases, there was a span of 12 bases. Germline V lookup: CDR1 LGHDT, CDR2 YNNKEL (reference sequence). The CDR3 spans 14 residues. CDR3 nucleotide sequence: TGTGCCAGCAGCCAAGATGGCCTAGGGGGTACGCAGTATTTT. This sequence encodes CASSQDGLGGTQYF.

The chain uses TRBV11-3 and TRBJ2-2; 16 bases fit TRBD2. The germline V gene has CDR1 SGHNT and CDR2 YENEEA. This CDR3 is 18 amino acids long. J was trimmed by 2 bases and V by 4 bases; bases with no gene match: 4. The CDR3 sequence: CASSSGTSGGENTGELFF. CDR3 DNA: TGTGCCAGCAGCTCCGGGACTAGCGGGGGGGAAAACACCGGGGAGCTGTTTTTT.

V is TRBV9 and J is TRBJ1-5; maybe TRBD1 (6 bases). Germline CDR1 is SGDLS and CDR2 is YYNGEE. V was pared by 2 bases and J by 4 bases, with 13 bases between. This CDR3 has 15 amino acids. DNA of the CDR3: TGTGCCAGCAGCGTGGGGATCGGACAGAATCAGCCCCAGCATTTT. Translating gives CASSVGIGQNQPQHF.

CDR3 protein: CASSVSGTGNSPLHF. The CDR3 nucleotides are TGTGCCAGCAGCGTATCTGGGACGGGGAATTCACCCCTCCACTTT. V is TRBV9 and J is TRBJ1-6; D might be TRBD1 (5 bases). V was shortened by 1 base and J by 7 bases, with 12 bases between the two germline ends. CDR1 is SGDLS, CDR2 YYNGEE, per germline. This CDR3 has 15 residues. The variable domain in full, with the rest retrieved from reference TRBV9 and TRBJ1-6, is DSGVTQTPKHLITATGQRVTLRCSPRSGDLSVYWYQQSLDQGLQFLIQYYNGEERAKGNILERFSAQQFPDLHSELNLSSLELGDSALYFCASSVSGTGNSPLHFGNGTRLTVT.

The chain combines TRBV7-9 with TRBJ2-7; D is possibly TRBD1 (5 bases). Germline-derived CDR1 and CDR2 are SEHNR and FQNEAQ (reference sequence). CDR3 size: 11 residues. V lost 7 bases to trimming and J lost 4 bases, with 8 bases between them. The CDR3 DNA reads TGTGCCAGCACAGGGTCGTACGAGCAGTACTTC. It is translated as CASTGSYEQYF.

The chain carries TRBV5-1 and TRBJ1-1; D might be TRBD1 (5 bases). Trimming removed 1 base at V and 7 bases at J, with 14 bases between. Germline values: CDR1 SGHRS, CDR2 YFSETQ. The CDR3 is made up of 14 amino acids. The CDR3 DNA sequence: TGCGCCAGCAGCTTGAGGATAGGACACCGTGAAGCTTTCTTT. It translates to CASSLRIGHREAFF.

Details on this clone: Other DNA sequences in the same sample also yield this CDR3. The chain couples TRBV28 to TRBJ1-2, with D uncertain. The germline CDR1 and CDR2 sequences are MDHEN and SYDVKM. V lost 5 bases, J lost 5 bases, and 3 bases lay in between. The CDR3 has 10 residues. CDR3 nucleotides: TGTGCCAGCAGTGGATATGGCTACACCTTC. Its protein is CASSGYGYTF.

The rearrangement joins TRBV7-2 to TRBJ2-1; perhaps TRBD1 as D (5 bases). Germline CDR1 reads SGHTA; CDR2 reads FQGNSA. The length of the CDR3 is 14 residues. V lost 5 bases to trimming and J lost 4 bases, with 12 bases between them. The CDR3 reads CASSPQGAYNEQFF. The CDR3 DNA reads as TGTGCCAGCAGCCCGCAGGGTGCGTACAATGAGCAGTTCTTC.

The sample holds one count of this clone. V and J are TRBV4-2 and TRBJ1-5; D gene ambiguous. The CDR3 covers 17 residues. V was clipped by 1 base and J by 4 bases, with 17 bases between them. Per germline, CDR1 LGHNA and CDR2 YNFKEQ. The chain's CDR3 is CASSQGVPRAMNQPQHF. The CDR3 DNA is TGTGCCAGCAGCCAAGGAGTTCCGAGGGCGATGAATCAGCCCCAGCATTTT.

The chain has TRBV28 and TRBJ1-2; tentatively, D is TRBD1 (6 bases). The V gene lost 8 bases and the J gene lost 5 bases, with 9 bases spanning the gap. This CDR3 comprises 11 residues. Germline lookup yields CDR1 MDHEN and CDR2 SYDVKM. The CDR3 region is CASGQHYGYTF. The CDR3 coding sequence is TGTGCCAGCGGACAGCATTATGGCTACACCTTC.